This TCR beta chain appears in the sequencing data of a study of immune characterization of retroperitoneal liposarcoma. MiXCR, run by TCRdb on the PCR reads, gives a single entry per CDR3 protein. The sample shows approximately 13,000 distinct CDR3 sequences, roughly 47% of them seen only once. The CDR3 spans 14 residues. Trimming stripped 5 bases from V and 0 bases from J, with 9 bases between. Germline V lookup: CDR1 MNHNY, CDR2 SVGAGI (reference sequence). Sequencing used tumor tissue. This clonotype was obtained from a female donor with retroperitoneal liposarcoma. This chain links TRBV6-6 with TRBJ2-3, with D possibly being TRBD1 (6 bases). CDR3 nucleotides: TGTGCCAGCAGTATTGGACAGAGCACAGATACGCAGTATTTT. Amino acid sequence: CASSIGQSTDTQYF.